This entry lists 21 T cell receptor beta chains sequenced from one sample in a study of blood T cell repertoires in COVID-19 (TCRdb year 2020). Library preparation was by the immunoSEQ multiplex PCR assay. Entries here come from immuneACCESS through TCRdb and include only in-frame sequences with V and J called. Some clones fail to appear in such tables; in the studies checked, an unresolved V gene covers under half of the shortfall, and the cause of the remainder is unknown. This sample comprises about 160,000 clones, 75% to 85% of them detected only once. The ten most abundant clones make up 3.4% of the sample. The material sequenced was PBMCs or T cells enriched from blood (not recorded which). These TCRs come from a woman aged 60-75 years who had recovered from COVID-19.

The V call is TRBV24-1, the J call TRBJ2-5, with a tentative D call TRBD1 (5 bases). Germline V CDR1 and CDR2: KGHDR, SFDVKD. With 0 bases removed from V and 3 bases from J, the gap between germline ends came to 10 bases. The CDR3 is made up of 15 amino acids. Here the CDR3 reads CATSDLGKGKETQYF. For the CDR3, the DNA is TGTGCCACCAGTGATTTGGGGAAGGGGAAAGAGACCCAGTACTTC.

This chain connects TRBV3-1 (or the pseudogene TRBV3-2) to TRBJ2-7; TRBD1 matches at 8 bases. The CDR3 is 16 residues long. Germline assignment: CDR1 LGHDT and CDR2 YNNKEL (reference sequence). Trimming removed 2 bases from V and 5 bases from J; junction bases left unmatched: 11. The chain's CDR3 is CASSQRGADREHEQYF. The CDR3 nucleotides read TGTGCCAGCAGCCAACGTGGAGCGGACAGGGAGCACGAGCAGTACTTC.

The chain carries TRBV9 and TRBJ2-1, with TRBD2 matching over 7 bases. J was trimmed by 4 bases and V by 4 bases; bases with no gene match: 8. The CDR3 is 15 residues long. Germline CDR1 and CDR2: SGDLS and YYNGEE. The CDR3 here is CASSTRLASYNEQFF. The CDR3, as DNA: TGTGCCAGCAGCACTAGACTAGCTTCTTACAATGAGCAGTTCTTC.

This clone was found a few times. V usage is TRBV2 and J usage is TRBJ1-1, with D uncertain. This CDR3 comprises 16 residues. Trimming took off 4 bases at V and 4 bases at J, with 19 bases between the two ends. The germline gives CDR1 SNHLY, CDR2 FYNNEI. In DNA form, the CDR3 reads TGTGCCAGCAGTGGAGGGTCCGCCAAGTCAGGCACTGAAGCTTTCTTT. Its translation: CASSGGSAKSGTEAFF.

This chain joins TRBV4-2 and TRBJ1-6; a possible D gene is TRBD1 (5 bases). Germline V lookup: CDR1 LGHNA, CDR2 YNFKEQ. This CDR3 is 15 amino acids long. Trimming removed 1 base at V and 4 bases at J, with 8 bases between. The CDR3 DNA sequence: TGTGCCAGCAGCCAAGTGGGGGGGTATAATTCACCCCTCCACTTT. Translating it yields CASSQVGGYNSPLHF.

In nucleotides, the CDR3 is TGTGCCAGCAGTCACCGGGACAGGGGGCTTAGCACCGGGGAGCTGTTTTTT. Its translation is CASSHRDRGLSTGELFF. This chain uses TRBV6-6 with TRBJ2-2; TRBD1 aligns across 12 bases. Germline loops: CDR1 MNHNY, CDR2 SVGAGI (reference sequence). Trimming removed 5 bases from V and 4 bases from J; junction bases left unmatched: 8. The CDR3 is made up of 17 amino acids.

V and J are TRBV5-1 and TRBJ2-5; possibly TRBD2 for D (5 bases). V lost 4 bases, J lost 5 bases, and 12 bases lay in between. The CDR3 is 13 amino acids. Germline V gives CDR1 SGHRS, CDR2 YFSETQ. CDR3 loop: CASSGGTGETQYF. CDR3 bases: TGCGCCAGCAGCGGAGGAACCGGGGAGACCCAGTACTTC.

CDR3 sequence (DNA): TGTGCCAGCAGCTCTGAAAAAAGGGGCGGGGATACTGAAGCTTTCTTT. Translating gives CASSSEKRGGDTEAFF. The rearrangement links TRBV5-4 to TRBJ1-1; tentative D call: TRBD1 (5 bases). Trimming pared 3 bases from V and 5 bases from J, leaving 20 bases between. The CDR3 is made up of 16 amino acids. Germline V gene data show CDR1 as SGHNT and CDR2 as YYREEE (reference sequence).

The CDR3 spells CASSHEGLASDTQYF. CDR3 DNA: TGCGCCAGCAGCCATGAGGGACTAGCTTCAGATACGCAGTATTTT. The chain carries TRBV4-1 and TRBJ2-3; 9 nucleotides align to TRBD2. V lost 3 bases and J lost 4; bases outside the gene matches: 5. The germline gives CDR1 MGHRA, CDR2 YSYEKL. This CDR3 region has 15 residues.

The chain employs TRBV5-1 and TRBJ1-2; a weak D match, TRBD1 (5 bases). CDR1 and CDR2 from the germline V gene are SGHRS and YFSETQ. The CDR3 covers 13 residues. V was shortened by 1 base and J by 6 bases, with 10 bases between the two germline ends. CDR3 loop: CASSLSGFDGYTF. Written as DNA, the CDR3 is TGCGCCAGCAGCTTGTCAGGGTTCGATGGCTACACCTTC.

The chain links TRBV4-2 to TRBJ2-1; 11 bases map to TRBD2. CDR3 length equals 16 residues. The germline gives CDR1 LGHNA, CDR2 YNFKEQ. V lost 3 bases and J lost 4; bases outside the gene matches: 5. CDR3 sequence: CASSQIAGGPYNEQFF. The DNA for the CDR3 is TGTGCCAGCAGCCAGATAGCGGGGGGGCCTTACAATGAGCAGTTCTTC.

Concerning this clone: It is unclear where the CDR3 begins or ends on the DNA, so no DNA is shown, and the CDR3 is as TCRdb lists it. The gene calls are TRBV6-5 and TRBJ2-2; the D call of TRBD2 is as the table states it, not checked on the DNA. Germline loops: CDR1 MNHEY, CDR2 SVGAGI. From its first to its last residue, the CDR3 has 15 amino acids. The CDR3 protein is CASILGGGNTGELFF.

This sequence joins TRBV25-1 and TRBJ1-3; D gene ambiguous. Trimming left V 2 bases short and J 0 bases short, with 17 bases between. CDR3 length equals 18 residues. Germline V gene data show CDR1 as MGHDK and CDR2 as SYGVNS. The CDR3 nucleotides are TGTGCCAGCAGTGAAAGGGTAAGCGGCGGCATCTCTGGAAACACCATATATTTT. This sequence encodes CASSERVSGGISGNTIYF.

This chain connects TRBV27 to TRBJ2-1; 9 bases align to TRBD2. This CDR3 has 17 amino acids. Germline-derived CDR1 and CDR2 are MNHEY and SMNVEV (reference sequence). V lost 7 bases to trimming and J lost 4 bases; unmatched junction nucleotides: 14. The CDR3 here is CASTLYFGGGDYNEQFF. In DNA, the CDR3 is TGTGCCAGCACCCTCTACTTCGGCGGGGGGGATTACAATGAGCAGTTCTTC.

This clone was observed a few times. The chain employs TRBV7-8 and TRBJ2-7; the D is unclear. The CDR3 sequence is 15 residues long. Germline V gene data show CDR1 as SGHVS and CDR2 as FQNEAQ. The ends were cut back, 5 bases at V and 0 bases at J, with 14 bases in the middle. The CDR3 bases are TGTGCCAGCAGCCCCAGTCGTACCGCCTCCTACGAGCAGTACTTC. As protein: CASSPSRTASYEQYF.

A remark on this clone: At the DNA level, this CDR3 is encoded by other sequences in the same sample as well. In DNA, the CDR3 is TGCAGCGTTGTAGCCGACGAGCAGTACTTC. Protein sequence: CSVVADEQYF. The chain links TRBV29-1 to TRBJ2-7; D call uncertain. In germline, CDR1 is SQVTM, CDR2 ANQGSEA. This CDR3 contains 10 residues. V was cut by 4 bases and J by 5 bases, with 6 bases left in between.

CDR3 sequence (DNA): TGTGCCAGCAGCCAGCGTAGCGGAGACTACGAGCAGTACTTC. Amino acids: CASSQRSGDYEQYF. V is TRBV4-2 and J is TRBJ2-7; possibly TRBD2 for D (6 bases). Trimming removed 3 bases at V and 3 bases at J, with 12 bases between. The CDR3 has 14 residues. Per germline, CDR1 LGHNA and CDR2 YNFKEQ.

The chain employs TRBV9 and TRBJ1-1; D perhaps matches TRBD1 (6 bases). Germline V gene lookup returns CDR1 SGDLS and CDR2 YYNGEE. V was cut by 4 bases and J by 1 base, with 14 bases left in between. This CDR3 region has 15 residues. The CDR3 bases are TGTGCCAGCAGCAGAGGACAGACGCGGAACACTGAAGCTTTCTTT. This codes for CASSRGQTRNTEAFF.

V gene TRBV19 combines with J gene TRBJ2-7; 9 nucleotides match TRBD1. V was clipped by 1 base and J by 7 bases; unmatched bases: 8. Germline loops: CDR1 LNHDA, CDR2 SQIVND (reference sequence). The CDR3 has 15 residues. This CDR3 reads CASSIGTGGGEEQYF. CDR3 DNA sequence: TGTGCCAGTAGTATAGGTACAGGGGGCGGAGAGGAGCAGTACTTC.

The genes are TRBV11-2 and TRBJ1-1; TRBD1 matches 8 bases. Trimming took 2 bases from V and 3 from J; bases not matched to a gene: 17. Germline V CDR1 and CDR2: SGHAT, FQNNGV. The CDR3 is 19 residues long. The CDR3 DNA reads TGTGCCAGCAGCTTATCCCTCAGAAGACAGGGGAAGGGAGACACTGAAGCTTTCTTT. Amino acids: CASSLSLRRQGKGDTEAFF.

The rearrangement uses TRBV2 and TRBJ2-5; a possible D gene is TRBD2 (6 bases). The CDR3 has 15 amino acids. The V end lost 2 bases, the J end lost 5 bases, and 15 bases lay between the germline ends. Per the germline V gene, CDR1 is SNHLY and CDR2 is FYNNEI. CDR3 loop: CASSESRGGEETQYF. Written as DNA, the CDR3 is TGTGCCAGCAGTGAATCCCGGGGAGGCGAGGAGACCCAGTACTTC.